This TCR beta chain was retrieved from a study of cytomegalovirus exposure and HLA in healthy donors. Looking at the study overall: A prior study identified 120 million or so unique TCR beta sequences from about 200 million T cells. In terms of ancestry, the Caucasian-associated cluster contained roughly 81% of the approximately 400 genotyped donors.

General study findings and limits: The majority of CMV-associated TCR beta chains were reported as apparently HLA-restricted in a later analysis.

This clone appeared once. Its antigen remains unidentified. The CDR3 has 14 residues. Trimming took 1 base from V and 3 from J, leaving 9 bases between them. In germline, CDR1 is LGHNA, CDR2 YSLEER. 13 Jbeta primers and 60 Vbeta primers were used for the PCR. The protocol was immunoSEQ multiplex PCR, while the TCRdb copy is restricted to in-frame clones and leaves out a portion. Among approximately 140,000 clones listed, roughly 80% were seen once. The receptor's source is a man aged 40-55 years in good health and CMV-seropositive. The sequenced sample was PBMCs. The chain joins TRBV4-3 to TRBJ1-1; D remains ambiguous. The CDR3 DNA is TGCGCCAGCAGCCAAGGGACTTTGGACACTGAAGCTTTCTTT. Encoded protein: CASSQGTLDTEAFF.